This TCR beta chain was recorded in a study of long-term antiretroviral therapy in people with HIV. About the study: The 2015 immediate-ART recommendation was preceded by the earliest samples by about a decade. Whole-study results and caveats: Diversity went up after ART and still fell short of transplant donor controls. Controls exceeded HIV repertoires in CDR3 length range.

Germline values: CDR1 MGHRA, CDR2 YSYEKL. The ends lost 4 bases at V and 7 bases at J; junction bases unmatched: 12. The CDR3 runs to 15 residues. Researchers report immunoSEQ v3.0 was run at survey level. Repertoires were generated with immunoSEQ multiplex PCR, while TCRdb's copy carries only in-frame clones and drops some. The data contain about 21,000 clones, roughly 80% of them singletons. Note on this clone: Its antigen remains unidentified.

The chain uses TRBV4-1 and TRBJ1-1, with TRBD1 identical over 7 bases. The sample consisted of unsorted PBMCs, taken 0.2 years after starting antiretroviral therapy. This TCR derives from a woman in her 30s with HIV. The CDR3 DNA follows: TGCGCCAGCAGCCCAAGGAATACAGGGGAAATTGAAGCTTTCTTT. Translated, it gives CASSPRNTGEIEAFF.